This TCR beta chain was retrieved from a study of T cell repertoires in cytomegalovirus infection. About the research overall: The study used recently identified HLA-C-restricted and well-studied HLA-B-restricted CMV epitopes. Study-level points and caveats: HLA-C-restricted CMV-specific TCR beta clonotypes prevailed in the ex vivo response.

About this clonotype itself: What it binds is not known.

Using its own MiXCR run on the reads, TCRdb lists one record per CDR3 protein. The table lists 750,000 to 950,000 distinct CDR3 sequences, about 28% of them singletons. This specimen was cultured CD8+ T cells from PBMCs, taken from culture after CMV antigen stimulation. This receptor was obtained from a human donor in good health (CMV status not recorded). Some clones in this sample may be carry-over from other donors' samples.

The CDR3 is CASSFYPGRKNSPLHF. In DNA, the CDR3 is TGTGCCAGCAGTTTCTACCCGGGCCGGAAAAATTCACCCCTCCACTTT. The J gene is TRBJ1-6, the V gene TRBV6-5; D is ambiguous. V was clipped by 4 bases and J by 7 bases, with 17 bases between them. The CDR3 sequence is 16 residues long. Germline V gene sequence: CDR1 MNHEY, CDR2 SVGAGI.